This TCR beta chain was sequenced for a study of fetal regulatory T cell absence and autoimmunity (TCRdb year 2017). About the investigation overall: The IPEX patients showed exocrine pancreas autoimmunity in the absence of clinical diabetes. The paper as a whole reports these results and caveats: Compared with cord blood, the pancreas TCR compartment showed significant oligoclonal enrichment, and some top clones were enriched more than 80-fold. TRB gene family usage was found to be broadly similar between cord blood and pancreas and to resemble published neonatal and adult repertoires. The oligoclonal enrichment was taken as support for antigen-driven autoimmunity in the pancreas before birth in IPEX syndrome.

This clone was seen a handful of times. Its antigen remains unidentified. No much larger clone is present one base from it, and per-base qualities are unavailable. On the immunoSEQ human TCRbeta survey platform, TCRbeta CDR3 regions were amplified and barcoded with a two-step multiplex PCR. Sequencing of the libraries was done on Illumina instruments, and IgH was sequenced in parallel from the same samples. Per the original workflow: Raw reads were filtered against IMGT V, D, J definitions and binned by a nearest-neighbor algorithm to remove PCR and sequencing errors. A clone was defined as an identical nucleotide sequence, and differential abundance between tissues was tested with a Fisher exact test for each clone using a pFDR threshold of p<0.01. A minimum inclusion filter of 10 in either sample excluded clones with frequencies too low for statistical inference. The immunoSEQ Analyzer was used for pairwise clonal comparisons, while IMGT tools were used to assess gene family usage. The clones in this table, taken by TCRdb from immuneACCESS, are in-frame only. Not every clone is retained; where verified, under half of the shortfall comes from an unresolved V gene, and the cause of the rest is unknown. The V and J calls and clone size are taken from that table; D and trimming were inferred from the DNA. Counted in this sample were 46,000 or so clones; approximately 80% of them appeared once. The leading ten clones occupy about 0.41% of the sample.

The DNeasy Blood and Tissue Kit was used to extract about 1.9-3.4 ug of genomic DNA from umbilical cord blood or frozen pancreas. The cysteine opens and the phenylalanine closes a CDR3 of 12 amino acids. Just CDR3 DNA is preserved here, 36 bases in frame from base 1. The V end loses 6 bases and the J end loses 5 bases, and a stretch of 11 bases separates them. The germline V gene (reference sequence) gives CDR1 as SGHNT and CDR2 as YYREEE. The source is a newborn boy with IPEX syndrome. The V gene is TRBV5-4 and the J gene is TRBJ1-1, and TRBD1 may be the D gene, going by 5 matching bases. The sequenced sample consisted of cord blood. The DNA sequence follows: TGTGCCAGCACGGGGGGTGGGACTGAAGCTTTCTTT. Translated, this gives CASTGGGTEAFF.